A single sample gave rise to the 27 T cell receptor beta chains below, sequenced in a study of radiation and T cells in renal cell carcinoma. The data were produced by immunoSEQ multiplex PCR, yet TCRdb's version contains in-frame clones alone and is incomplete. Of tens of thousands of clones in the sample, 80% to 90% were seen once. Time point denoted: blood 2 weeks post-SBRT. Stated treatment: 15 Gy SBRT to primary tumor, nephrectomy 4 weeks later. The specimen comprised blood, sampled from a patient whose treatment included radiotherapy and nephrectomy. The receptors were gathered from a woman in her fifties or sixties with renal cell carcinoma.

V and J are TRBV12-5 and TRBJ2-7, with 11 nucleotides matching TRBD1. Germline V gene sequence: CDR1 LGHNT, CDR2 FRNRAP. The trim removed 2 bases at V and 3 bases at J, leaving 9 bases unmatched. The CDR3 has 17 residues. CDR3 protein: CASGLTTGTGGIYEQYF. In nucleotides, the CDR3 is TGTGCTAGTGGTTTGACGACCGGGACAGGGGGAATCTACGAGCAGTACTTC. Drawing the rest from reference TRBV12-5 and TRBJ2-7, the complete variable domain is DARVTQTPRHKVTEMGQEVTMRCQPILGHNTVFWYRQTMMQGLELLAYFRNRAPLDDSGMPKDRFSAEMPDATLATLKIQPSEPRDSAVYFCASGLTTGTGGIYEQYFGPGTRLTVT.

The DNA for the CDR3 is TGTGCCAGCTCACCACCAGGAGTACAGGGGGGCGATGAGCAGTTCTTC. Its translation is CASSPPGVQGGDEQFF. J is TRBJ2-1 and V is TRBV18; 8 nucleotides line up with TRBD1. The CDR3 is 16 amino acids. With 0 bases clipped from V and 8 bases from J, the junction kept 9 bases outside the gene matches. Per the germline V gene, CDR1 is KGHSH and CDR2 is LQKENI.

The V and J genes are TRBV19 and TRBJ1-5; TRBD1 matches at 7 bases. J was trimmed by 0 bases and V by 6 bases; bases with no gene match: 14. This CDR3 comprises 18 residues. Germline assignment: CDR1 LNHDA and CDR2 SQIVND (reference sequence). CDR3 loop: CASRGLRQGRDSNQPQHF. The CDR3 region has the DNA TGTGCCAGTAGGGGCCTAAGACAGGGCAGGGATAGCAATCAGCCCCAGCATTTT.

The chain combines TRBV30 with TRBJ2-1; D gene uncertain. The CDR3 contains 17 residues. V lost 2 bases, J lost 3 bases, and 20 bases lay in between. Germline assignment: CDR1 GTSNPN and CDR2 SVGIG (reference sequence). CDR3 amino acids: CAWSLALPWRYYNEQFF. CDR3 sequence (DNA): TGTGCCTGGAGTCTGGCCCTGCCCTGGCGGTACTACAATGAGCAGTTCTTC.

The rearrangement uses TRBV4-3 and TRBJ2-2; D is ambiguous. V shed 4 bases and J shed 7 bases, with 19 bases lying between them. This CDR3 contains 16 residues. Germline loops: CDR1 LGHNA, CDR2 YSLEER. The CDR3 loop is CASSPGPAQASGELFF. The CDR3 nucleotides are TGCGCCAGCAGCCCCGGTCCGGCCCAAGCAAGCGGGGAGCTGTTTTTT.

This clone has just one count. The V gene is TRBV6-1, the J gene TRBJ1-5; D is uncertain. Between the trimmed V and J ends, which lost 0 bases and 4 bases, there was a span of 13 bases. The V gene's germline CDR1 is MNHNS and CDR2 SASEGT. The CDR3 runs to 16 residues. CDR3: CASSEASSLYNQPQHF. CDR3 bases: TGTGCCAGCAGTGAAGCCTCCTCCCTATATAATCAGCCCCAGCATTTT.

The sample holds many counts of this clone. The chain has TRBV7-9 and TRBJ1-3, with 8 nucleotides matching TRBD1. Germline lookup yields CDR1 SEHNR and CDR2 FQNEAQ (reference sequence). J was trimmed by 3 bases and V by 5 bases; bases with no gene match: 6. The CDR3 runs 15 residues. For the CDR3, the DNA is TGTGCCAGCAGCACTTACAGGGGGGATGGAAACACCATATATTTT. This codes for CASSTYRGDGNTIYF.

In its sample, this clone was seen a few times. The rearrangement joins TRBV5-6 to TRBJ2-1; D is unclear. The CDR3 is 13 amino acids. Germline CDR1 SGHDT, CDR2 YYEEEE. V was pared by 3 bases and J by 5 bases, with 9 bases between. CDR3 nucleotide sequence: TGTGCCAGCAGCTCCTCCTGGGACAATGAGCAGTTCTTC. Protein sequence: CASSSSWDNEQFF. Variable domain in full (rest from reference TRBV5-6 and TRBJ2-1): DAGVTQSPTHLIKTRGQQVTLRCSPKSGHDTVSWYQQALGQGPQFIFQYYEEEERQRGNFPDRFSGHQFPNYSSELNVNALLLGDSALYLCASSSSWDNEQFFGPGTRLTVL.

The CDR3 DNA reads TGTGCCTGGAGTGTACCGGGGTATCGGGTCGGGGAGCTGTTTTTT. Translated: CAWSVPGYRVGELFF. The V call is TRBV30, the J call TRBJ2-2, with D possibly matching TRBD2 (5 bases). The V and J ends lost 0 bases and 7 bases respectively, with 15 bases between them. The CDR3 spans 15 residues. Germline-derived CDR1 and CDR2 are GTSNPN and SVGIG (reference sequence).

The chain joins TRBV19 to TRBJ2-1; 8 bases align to TRBD1. CDR1 is LNHDA, CDR2 SQIVND, per germline (reference sequence). This CDR3 spans 16 amino acids. V lost 1 base to trimming and J lost 4 bases; unmatched junction nucleotides: 6. CDR3 region: CASSIVYTGGYNEQFF. CDR3 bases: TGTGCCAGTAGTATAGTTTATACAGGGGGTTACAATGAGCAGTTCTTC.

This chain links TRBV4-1 with TRBJ2-7, with 8 bases aligning to TRBD2. The ends lost 2 bases at V and 4 bases at J; junction bases unmatched: 13. CDR3 length: 17 residues. The V gene's germline CDR1 is MGHRA and CDR2 YSYEKL. The CDR3 DNA reads TGCGCCAGCAGCCAAATGGCCGGCCTAGCGGGCACGTACGAGCAGTACTTC. This encodes CASSQMAGLAGTYEQYF.

The chain links TRBV14 to TRBJ1-6, with D unclear. Per the germline V gene, CDR1 is SGHDN and CDR2 is FVKESK. V gave up 4 bases and J gave up 5 bases, with 9 bases separating them. This CDR3 is built from 14 residues. For the CDR3, the DNA is TGTGCCAGCAGCCGACCTGTGAATAATTCACCCCTCCACTTT. Its translation is CASSRPVNNSPLHF.

The chain links TRBV4-2 to TRBJ1-1, with TRBD1 as a possible D gene (5 bases). The ends were cut back, 4 bases at V and 0 bases at J, with 6 bases in the middle. Germline V gene data show CDR1 as LGHNA and CDR2 as YNFKEQ. The CDR3 is 13 amino acids. The CDR3 DNA sequence: TGTGCCAGCAGCCCGACAGTGAACACTGAAGCTTTCTTT. It yields the protein CASSPTVNTEAFF.

J is TRBJ1-2 and V is TRBV7-2, with a tentative D call TRBD1 (6 bases). This CDR3 comprises 15 residues. The V gene lost 7 bases and the J gene lost 5 bases, with 20 bases spanning the gap. Germline values: CDR1 SGHTA, CDR2 FQGNSA. This CDR3 reads CASTPGGQGGYGYTF. CDR3 nucleotides: TGTGCCAGCACCCCCGGGGGGCAGGGAGGTTATGGCTACACCTTC.

The chain carries TRBV6-5 and TRBJ2-3; 7 nucleotides agree with TRBD2. CDR1 and CDR2 from the germline V gene are MNHEY and SVGAGI. The V segment lost 7 bases and the J segment 2 bases; nucleotides outside the gene matches: 3. This CDR3 spans 13 amino acids. The CDR3 is CASKRLATDTQYF. CDR3 sequence (DNA): TGTGCCAGCAAACGACTAGCCACAGATACGCAGTATTTT.

This chain links TRBV19 with TRBJ2-5, with D uncertain. This CDR3 is built from 13 residues. The ends were cut back, 3 bases at V and 5 bases at J, with 10 bases in the middle. CDR1 is LNHDA, CDR2 SQIVND, per germline (reference sequence). The CDR3 sequence: CASSMSAMETQYF. The CDR3 DNA is TGTGCCAGTAGTATGTCAGCAATGGAGACCCAGTACTTC. Complete variable domain (other parts from reference TRBV19 and TRBJ2-5): DGGITQSPKYLFRKEGQNVTLSCEQNLNHDAMYWYRQDPGQGLRLIYYSQIVNDFQKGDIAEGYSVSREKKESFPLTVTSAQKNPTAFYLCASSMSAMETQYFGPGTRLLVL.

The chain joins TRBV10-2 to TRBJ1-1, with 8 bases lining up with TRBD1. The V segment lost 3 bases and the J segment 0 bases; nucleotides outside the gene matches: 9. The CDR3 is 17 residues long. CDR1 is WSHSY and CDR2 is SAAADI in the germline V gene. The CDR3, as DNA: TGCGCCAGCAGTGACCCTGACAGGGGATTCATGAACACTGAAGCTTTCTTT. It yields the protein CASSDPDRGFMNTEAFF.

This chain connects TRBV28 to TRBJ1-2, with TRBD1 identical over 9 bases. The germline V gene has CDR1 MDHEN and CDR2 SYDVKM. Trimming cost V 7 bases and J 7 bases; bases outside gene matches: 19. The CDR3 has 17 amino acids. The CDR3 DNA follows: TGTGCCAGCAAAAACCCAGGACAGGGGCGCTTGTTTGGTGGCTACACCTTC. Protein product: CASKNPGQGRLFGGYTF.

The V call is TRBV7-9, the J call TRBJ1-6; D is unresolved. The CDR3 consists of 14 residues. Trimming cost V 1 base and J 5 bases, with 6 bases left between them. In germline, CDR1 is SEHNR, CDR2 FQNEAQ (reference sequence). CDR3 sequence reads: CASSLDADNSPLHF. The CDR3 DNA reads as TGTGCCAGCAGCTTAGACGCAGATAATTCACCCCTCCACTTT.

The chain has TRBV11-2 and TRBJ2-1; D unclear. Between the trimmed V and J ends, which lost 0 bases and 1 base, there was a span of 7 bases. This CDR3 has 15 residues. Germline CDR1 and CDR2: SGHAT and FQNNGV. DNA of the CDR3: TGTGCCAGCAGCTTAGACGCACAATCCTACAATGAGCAGTTCTTC. It codes for CASSLDAQSYNEQFF.

The chain has TRBV11-3 and TRBJ2-6; the D is unclear. The CDR3 consists of 13 residues. The germline CDR1 and CDR2 sequences are SGHNT and YENEEA. V lost 3 bases to trimming and J lost 4 bases, with 4 bases between them. The CDR3 spells CASSLGGANVLTF. The CDR3 nucleotides read TGTGCCAGCAGCTTGGGGGGGGCCAACGTCCTGACTTTC.

V gene TRBV14 combines with J gene TRBJ1-3; D ambiguous. Trimming removed 3 bases at V and 0 bases at J, with 9 bases between. The CDR3 runs 15 residues. The germline V gene encodes CDR1 SGHDN and CDR2 FVKESK. The CDR3 loop is CASSQARGSGNTIYF. CDR3 bases: TGTGCCAGCAGCCAGGCCCGGGGCTCTGGAAACACCATATATTTT.

The rearrangement links TRBV18 to TRBJ1-1; 10 bases line up with TRBD1. After removal of 4 bases from V and 1 base from J, the junction contained 6 bases not matched to a gene. Germline V gene lookup returns CDR1 KGHSH and CDR2 LQKENI. This CDR3 region has 16 residues. This CDR3 is CASSRDRGRWNTEAFF. In nucleotides, the CDR3 is TGTGCCAGCTCACGTGACAGGGGGCGATGGAACACTGAAGCTTTCTTT.

The J gene is TRBJ2-3, the V gene TRBV9; D not certain. Per germline, CDR1 SGDLS and CDR2 YYNGEE. Trimming shortened V by 1 base and J by 6 bases, and 12 bases separated the two germline ends. The CDR3 spans 14 residues. This CDR3 is CASSVTPPGDTQYF. CDR3 nucleotides: TGTGCCAGCAGCGTAACTCCCCCCGGGGATACGCAGTATTTT.

CDR3 sequence: CASSTDHGSDTQYF. CDR3 nucleotides: TGTGCCAGCAGTACGGACCACGGGTCAGATACGCAGTATTTT. The chain joins TRBV6-4 to TRBJ2-3, with D unresolved. The V end lost 5 bases, the J end lost 4 bases, and 13 bases lay between the germline ends. CDR3 size: 14 residues. CDR1 and CDR2 (germline): MRHNA, SNTAGT.

The chain is built from TRBV5-4 and TRBJ2-3; the D call may be TRBD1 or TRBD2 (5 bases each). Germline V lookup: CDR1 SGHNT, CDR2 YYREEE (reference sequence). This CDR3 contains 13 residues. V lost 10 bases to trimming and J lost 2 bases, with 14 bases between them. The CDR3 region is CAHGAELTDTQYF. The CDR3 DNA reads as TGTGCCCACGGGGCGGAACTCACAGATACGCAGTATTTT.

The V call is TRBV7-8, the J call TRBJ2-2, with D hard to call. The CDR3 length is 15 residues. Germline CDR1 is SGHVS and CDR2 is FQNEAQ. Trimming left V 2 bases short and J 3 bases short, with 10 bases between. For the CDR3, the DNA is TGTGCCAGCAGCTTACTCGGAGTCGACACCGGGGAGCTGTTTTTT. This gives the protein CASSLLGVDTGELFF.